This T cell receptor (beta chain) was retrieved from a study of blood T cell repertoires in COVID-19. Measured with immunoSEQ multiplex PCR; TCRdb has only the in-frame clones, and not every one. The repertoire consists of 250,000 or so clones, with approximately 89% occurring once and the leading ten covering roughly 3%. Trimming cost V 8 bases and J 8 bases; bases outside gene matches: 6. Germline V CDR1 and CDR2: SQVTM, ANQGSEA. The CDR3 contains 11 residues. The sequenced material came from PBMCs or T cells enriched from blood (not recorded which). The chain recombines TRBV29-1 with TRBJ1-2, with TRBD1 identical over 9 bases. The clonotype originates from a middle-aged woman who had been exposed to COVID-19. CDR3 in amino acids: CSSRTGDGYTF. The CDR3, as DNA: TGCAGCTCGCGGACAGGGGACGGCTACACCTTC.